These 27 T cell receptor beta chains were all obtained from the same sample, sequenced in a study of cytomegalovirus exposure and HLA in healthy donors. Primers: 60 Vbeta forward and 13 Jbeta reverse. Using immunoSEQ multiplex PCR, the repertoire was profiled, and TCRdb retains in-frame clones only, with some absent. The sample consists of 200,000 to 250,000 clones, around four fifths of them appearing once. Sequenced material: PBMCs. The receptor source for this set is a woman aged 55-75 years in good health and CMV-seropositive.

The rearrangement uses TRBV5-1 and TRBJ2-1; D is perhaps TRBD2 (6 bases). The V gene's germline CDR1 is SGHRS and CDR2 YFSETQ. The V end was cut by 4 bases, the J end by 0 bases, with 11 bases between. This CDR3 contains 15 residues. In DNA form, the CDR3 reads TGCGCCAGCAGCCGGAGGGAGAGCTCCTACAATGAGCAGTTCTTC. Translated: CASSRRESSYNEQFF.

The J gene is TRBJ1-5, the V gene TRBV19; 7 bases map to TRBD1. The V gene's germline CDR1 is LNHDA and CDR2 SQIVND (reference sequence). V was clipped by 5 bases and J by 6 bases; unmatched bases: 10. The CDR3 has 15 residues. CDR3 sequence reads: CASSQLTGSVQPQHF. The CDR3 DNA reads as TGTGCCAGTAGTCAGTTGACAGGGTCGGTTCAGCCCCAGCATTTT.

The CDR3 bases are TGTGCCAGCAGGGGACAGGCCACGAACACCGGGGAGCTGTTTTTT. Translated: CASRGQATNTGELFF. The chain carries TRBV6-6 and TRBJ2-2; 8 bases map to TRBD1. This CDR3 is built from 15 residues. V lost 6 bases to trimming and J lost 0 bases; unmatched junction nucleotides: 3. The germline CDR1 and CDR2 sequences are MNHNY and SVGAGI (reference sequence).

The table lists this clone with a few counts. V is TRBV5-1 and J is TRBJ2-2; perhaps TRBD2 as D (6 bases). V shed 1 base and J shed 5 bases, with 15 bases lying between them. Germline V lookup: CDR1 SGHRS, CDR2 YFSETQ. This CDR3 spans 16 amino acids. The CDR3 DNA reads TGCGCCAGCAGCTTGAGTCGGGAGAGACGGACCGGGGAGCTGTTTTTT. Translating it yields CASSLSRERRTGELFF.

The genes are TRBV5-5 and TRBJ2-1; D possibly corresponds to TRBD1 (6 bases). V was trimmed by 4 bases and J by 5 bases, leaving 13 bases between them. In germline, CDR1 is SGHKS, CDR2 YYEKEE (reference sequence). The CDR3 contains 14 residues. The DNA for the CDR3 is TGTGCCAGCAGCCTGCCGGGACACGACAATGAGCAGTTCTTC. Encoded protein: CASSLPGHDNEQFF.

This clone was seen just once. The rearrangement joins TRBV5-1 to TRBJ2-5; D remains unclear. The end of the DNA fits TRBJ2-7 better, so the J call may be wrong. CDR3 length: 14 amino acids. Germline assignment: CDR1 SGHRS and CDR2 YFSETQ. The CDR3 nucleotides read TGCGCCAGCACACCGCGGCCAGCTGGATACGAGCAGTACTTC. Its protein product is CASTPRPAGYEQYF.

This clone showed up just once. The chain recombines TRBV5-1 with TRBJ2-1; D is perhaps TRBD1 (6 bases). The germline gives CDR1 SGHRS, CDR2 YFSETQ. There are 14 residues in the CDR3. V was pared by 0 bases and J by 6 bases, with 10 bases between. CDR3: CASSLDRVGNEQFF. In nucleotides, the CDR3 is TGCGCCAGCAGCTTGGACAGGGTAGGCAATGAGCAGTTCTTC.

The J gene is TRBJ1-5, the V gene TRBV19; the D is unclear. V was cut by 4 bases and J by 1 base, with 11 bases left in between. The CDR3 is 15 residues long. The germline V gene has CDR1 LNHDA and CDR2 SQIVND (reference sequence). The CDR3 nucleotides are TGTGCCAGTAGTAGTCCAAACAAGAGCAATCAGCCCCAGCATTTT. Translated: CASSSPNKSNQPQHF.

DNA of the CDR3: TGTGCCTGGAGGGCTAGCAGAAGGACCGGGGAGCTGTTTTTT. Translated: CAWRASRRTGELFF. This chain uses TRBV30 with TRBJ2-2; a possible D gene is TRBD2 (5 bases). Germline values: CDR1 GTSNPN, CDR2 SVGIG (reference sequence). The V and J ends lost 3 bases and 5 bases respectively, with 13 bases between them. CDR3 length equals 14 residues.

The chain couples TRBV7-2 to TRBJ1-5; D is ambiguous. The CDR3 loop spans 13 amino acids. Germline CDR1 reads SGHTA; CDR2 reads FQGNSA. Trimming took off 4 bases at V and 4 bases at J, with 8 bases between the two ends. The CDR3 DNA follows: TGTGCCAGCAGCTCGCCGGGGAATCAGCCCCAGCATTTT. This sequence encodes CASSSPGNQPQHF.

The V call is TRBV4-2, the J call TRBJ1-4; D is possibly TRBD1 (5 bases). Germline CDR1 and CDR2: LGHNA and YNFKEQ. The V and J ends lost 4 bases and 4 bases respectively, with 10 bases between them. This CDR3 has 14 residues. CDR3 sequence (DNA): TGTGCCAGCAGCCCCCGGGGGGTTAATGAAAAACTGTTTTTT. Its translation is CASSPRGVNEKLFF.

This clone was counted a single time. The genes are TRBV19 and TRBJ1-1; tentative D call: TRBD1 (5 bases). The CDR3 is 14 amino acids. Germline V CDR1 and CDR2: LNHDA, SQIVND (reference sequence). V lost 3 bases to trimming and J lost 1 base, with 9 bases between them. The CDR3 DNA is TGTGCCAGTAGTATTGGGGGGGGGAACACTGAAGCTTTCTTT. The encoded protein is CASSIGGGNTEAFF.

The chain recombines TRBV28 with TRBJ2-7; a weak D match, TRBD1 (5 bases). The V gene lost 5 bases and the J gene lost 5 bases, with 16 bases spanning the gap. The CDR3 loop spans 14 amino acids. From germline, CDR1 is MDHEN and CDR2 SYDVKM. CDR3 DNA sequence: TGTGCCAGCAGTCCCCCGGTAAGGGGCCACGAGCAGTACTTC. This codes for CASSPPVRGHEQYF.

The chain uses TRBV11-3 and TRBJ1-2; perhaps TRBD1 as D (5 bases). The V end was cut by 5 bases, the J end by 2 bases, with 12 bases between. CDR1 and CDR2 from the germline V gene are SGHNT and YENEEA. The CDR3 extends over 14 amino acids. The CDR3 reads CASSPPRGNYGYTF. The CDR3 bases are TGTGCCAGCAGCCCTCCTCGGGGGAACTATGGCTACACCTTC.

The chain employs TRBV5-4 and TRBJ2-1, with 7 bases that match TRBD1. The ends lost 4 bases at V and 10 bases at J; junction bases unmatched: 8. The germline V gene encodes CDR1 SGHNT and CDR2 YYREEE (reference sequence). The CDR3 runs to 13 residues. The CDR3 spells CASSQIGGGEQFF. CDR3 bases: TGTGCCAGCAGCCAGATAGGGGGCGGAGAGCAGTTCTTC.

CDR3 loop: CASSRDTQTYEQYF. The CDR3 DNA reads as TGCGCCAGCAGCCGGGACACACAAACCTACGAGCAGTACTTC. V is TRBV5-1 and J is TRBJ2-7, with D tentatively TRBD1 (6 bases). V gave up 4 bases and J gave up 2 bases, with 13 bases separating them. The CDR3 is 14 amino acids. Germline CDR1 SGHRS, CDR2 YFSETQ.

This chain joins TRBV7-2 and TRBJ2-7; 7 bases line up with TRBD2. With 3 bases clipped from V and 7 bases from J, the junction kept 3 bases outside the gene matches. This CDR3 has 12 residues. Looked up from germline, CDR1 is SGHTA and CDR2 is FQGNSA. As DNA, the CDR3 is TGTGCCAGCAGCTTGTACGGGGGGGAGCAGTACTTC. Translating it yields CASSLYGGEQYF.

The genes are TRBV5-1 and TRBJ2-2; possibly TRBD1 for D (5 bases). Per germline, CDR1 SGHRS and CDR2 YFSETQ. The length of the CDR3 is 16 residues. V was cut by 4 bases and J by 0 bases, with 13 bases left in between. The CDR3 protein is CASSDQGHSNTGELFF. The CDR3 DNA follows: TGCGCCAGCAGCGACCAGGGTCATTCGAACACCGGGGAGCTGTTTTTT.

The CDR3 reads CASSQNMGGRNIQYF. In DNA, the CDR3 is TGCGCCAGCAGCCAGAACATGGGAGGTAGAAACATTCAGTACTTC. This chain uses TRBV4-1 with TRBJ2-4, with D perhaps matching TRBD2 (6 bases). The CDR3 extends over 15 amino acids. Trimming removed 3 bases at V and 6 bases at J, with 15 bases between. CDR1 is MGHRA and CDR2 is YSYEKL in the germline V gene.

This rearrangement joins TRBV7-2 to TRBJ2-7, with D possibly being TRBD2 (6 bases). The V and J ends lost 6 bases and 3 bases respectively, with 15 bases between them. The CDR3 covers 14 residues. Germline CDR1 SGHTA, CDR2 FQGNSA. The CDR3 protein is CASRTRGGNYEQYF. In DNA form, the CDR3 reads TGTGCCAGCAGAACACGAGGAGGGAACTACGAGCAGTACTTC.

CDR3 DNA: TGTGCCAGTAGTATGCTTGCAGGGGGCAATCAGCCCCAGCATTTT. Its protein product is CASSMLAGGNQPQHF. The rearrangement uses TRBV19 and TRBJ1-5, with a weak D call TRBD1 (6 bases). CDR3 length: 15 amino acids. V was trimmed by 3 bases and J by 2 bases, leaving 11 bases between them. The germline V gene encodes CDR1 LNHDA and CDR2 SQIVND (reference sequence).

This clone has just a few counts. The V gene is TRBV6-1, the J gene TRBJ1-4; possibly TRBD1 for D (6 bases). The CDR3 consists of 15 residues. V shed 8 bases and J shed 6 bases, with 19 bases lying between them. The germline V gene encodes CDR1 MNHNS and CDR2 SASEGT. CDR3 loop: CASYYGGASDEKLFF. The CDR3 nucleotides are TGTGCCAGCTATTACGGGGGGGCCAGTGATGAAAAACTGTTTTTT.

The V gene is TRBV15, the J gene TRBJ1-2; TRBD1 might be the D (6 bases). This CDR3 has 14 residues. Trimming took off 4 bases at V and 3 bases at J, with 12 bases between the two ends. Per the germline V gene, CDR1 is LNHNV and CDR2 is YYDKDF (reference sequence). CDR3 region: CATSNQGWDYGYTF. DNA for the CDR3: TGTGCCACCAGCAATCAGGGGTGGGACTATGGCTACACCTTC.

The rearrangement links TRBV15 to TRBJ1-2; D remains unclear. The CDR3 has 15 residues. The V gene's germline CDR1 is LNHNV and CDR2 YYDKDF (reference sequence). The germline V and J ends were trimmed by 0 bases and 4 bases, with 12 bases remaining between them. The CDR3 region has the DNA TGTGCCACCAGCAGAGATTTTGCCGGAGGCTATGGCTACACCTTC. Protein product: CATSRDFAGGYGYTF. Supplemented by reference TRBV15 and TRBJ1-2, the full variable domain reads DAMVIQNPRYQVTQFGKPVTLSCSQTLNHNVMYWYQQKSSQAPKLLFHYYDKDFNNEADTPDNFQSRRPNTSFCFLDIRSPGLGDTAMYLCATSRDFAGGYGYTFGSGTRLTVV.

The CDR3 protein is CASSWGQGNYGYTF. CDR3 DNA sequence: TGTGCCAGCAGCTGGGGACAGGGAAACTATGGCTACACCTTC. The chain is built from TRBV5-6 and TRBJ1-2; 9 bases are shared with TRBD1. The ends lost 3 bases at V and 2 bases at J; junction bases unmatched: 2. CDR1 and CDR2 (germline): SGHDT, YYEEEE. There are 14 residues in the CDR3.

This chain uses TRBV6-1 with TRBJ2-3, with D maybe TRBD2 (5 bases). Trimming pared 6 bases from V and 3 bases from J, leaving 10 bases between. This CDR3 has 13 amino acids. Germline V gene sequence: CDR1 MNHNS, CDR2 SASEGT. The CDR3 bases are TGTGCCAGCAGGGCCGGGGTTACAGATACGCAGTATTTT. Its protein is CASRAGVTDTQYF.

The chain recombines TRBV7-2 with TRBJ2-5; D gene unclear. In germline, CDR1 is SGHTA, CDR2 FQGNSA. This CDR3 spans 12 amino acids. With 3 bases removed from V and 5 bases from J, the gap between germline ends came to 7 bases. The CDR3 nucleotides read TGTGCCAGCAGCTTCCATAGTGAGACCCAGTACTTC. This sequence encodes CASSFHSETQYF.